The clone carrying this TCR beta chain was counted once. This CDR3 comprises 16 residues. Germline lookup yields CDR1 LNHDA and CDR2 SQIVND (reference sequence). V gave up 1 base and J gave up 0 bases, with 12 bases separating them. The data were obtained in a study of T cells after yellow fever vaccination. From the 5' RACE reads, TCRdb called clonotypes with MiXCR, one entry per CDR3 protein. The sample has some 300,000 distinct CDR3 sequences, approximately 10% seen once. The gene calls are TRBV19 and TRBJ2-5, with D tentatively TRBD1 (7 bases). The TCR sequence derives from a young man who received the YFV17D yellow fever vaccine. The sequencing here drew on CD4+ T cells sorted from PBMCs, taken 5 days after the yellow fever booster vaccination. This CDR3 reads CASSIGARGDQETQYF. DNA of the CDR3: TGTGCCAGTAGTATAGGGGCCAGGGGGGACCAAGAGACCCAGTACTTC.